The present T cell receptor beta chain was sequenced within a study of T-cell memory formation after mild COVID-19. Overall study context: TCR clusters largely stayed donor specific.

Using its own MiXCR run on the 5' RACE reads, TCRdb lists one record per CDR3 protein. This table has hundreds of thousands of distinct CDR3 sequences, under 30% appearing once. The CDR3 runs to 13 residues. V dropped 6 bases and J dropped 7 bases, with 15 bases sitting between them. Concerning this clonotype: The antigen is undetermined.

Study outcomes and limitations: A second wave expanding day 15 to 37 was CD4+-biased; contracting clones were balanced.

V gene TRBV12-3 or TRBV12-4 combines with J gene TRBJ1-2; D remains unclear. Sequencing was carried out using PBMCs or a T cell subset sorted from them (not recorded which). The source of this sequence is an adult woman who had mild COVID-19 (a few samples of this study predate the infection). Cell type and time point are not known. CDR3 region: CASSQNPPGGYTF. The CDR3 bases are TGTGCCAGCAGCCAAAACCCCCCCGGTGGCTACACCTTC.